This T cell receptor (beta chain) was captured by sequencing in a study of T cells in localized non-small cell lung cancer. The CDR3 has 20 amino acids. The germline CDR1 and CDR2 sequences are SGHTA and FQGTGA. V trimming: 5 bases; J trimming: 0 bases; junction bases outside the gene matches: 15. In its sample, this clone was seen a few times. The table came from immunoSEQ multiplex PCR; TCRdb's copy has only in-frame clones and leaves some out. The sample shows about 11,000 clones, 70% to 90% of them seen only once. The source was peripheral blood, collected before any cancer treatment. This sequence was found in a male donor at least 60 years old with stage III lung adenocarcinoma. The gene calls are TRBV7-3 and TRBJ2-1; the match to TRBD2 covers 11 bases. As DNA, the CDR3 is TGTGCCAGCAGCCCCCCCACGGGGTCTAGCGGGGGGTGCTCCTACAATGAGCAGTTCTTC. Its protein product is CASSPPTGSSGGCSYNEQFF.